This TCR beta chain was found in a study of T cell repertoires in cytomegalovirus infection (dated by TCRdb to the late 2010s). Study-level background: Recently identified HLA-C-restricted CMV epitopes, whose presentation resists viral immunomodulation, were targeted by peptide stimulations together with well-studied HLA-B-restricted epitopes. Donor HLA type was relevant to the analysis, because carriage of CMV infection together with the matching HLA type was indicated by public TCR beta signatures.

Sequencing used an Illumina HiSeq 1500. Through fastp at Q25 and MiXCR, TCRdb rebuilt clones from the public reads, retaining in-frame beta chains. Each CDR3 protein gets just one entry, which takes the most common genes and DNA from the rows behind it. Within this sample are roughly 700,000 distinct CDR3 sequences, with 33% of them counted one time only. Around a sixth of the sample rests with the top ten. The CDR3 measures 15 amino acids from cysteine to phenylalanine. Only the CDR3 portion is preserved as DNA: 45 bases, with reading frame beginning at the first base. The junction shows trimming of 7 bases on V and 1 base on J, plus 14 bases between the germline ends. Beyond this particular receptor, the publication reports: Cumulative frequency of public TCR beta family members discriminated carriers of CMV infection plus the relevant HLA type in this cohort and an independent approximately 370-donor cohort. The ex vivo response was dominated by HLA-C-restricted CMV-specific TCR beta clonotypes, which also provided the single most frequent clonotype in two of eight donors.

Comment on this clonotype: The target of this receptor is not known. The sample holds no much larger clone one base away, and base qualities are not on file.

What this sample's treatment or condition label stands for: in vitro stimulation with specific CMV peptide epitopes to enrich CMV-specific T cells. This receptor was identified in a human donor in good health (CMV status not recorded). Some clones in this sample may be carry-over from other donors' samples. Recombination joined TRBV12-3 or TRBV12-4 with TRBJ1-5; no D gene can be assigned with confidence. Sequenced here: cultured PBMCs, sampled from culture after CMV antigen stimulation. The nucleotide sequence reads TGTGCCAGCACGGGTCAGTCCGCCAGCAATCAGCCCCAGCATTTT. Translated, it gives CASTGQSASNQPQHF.